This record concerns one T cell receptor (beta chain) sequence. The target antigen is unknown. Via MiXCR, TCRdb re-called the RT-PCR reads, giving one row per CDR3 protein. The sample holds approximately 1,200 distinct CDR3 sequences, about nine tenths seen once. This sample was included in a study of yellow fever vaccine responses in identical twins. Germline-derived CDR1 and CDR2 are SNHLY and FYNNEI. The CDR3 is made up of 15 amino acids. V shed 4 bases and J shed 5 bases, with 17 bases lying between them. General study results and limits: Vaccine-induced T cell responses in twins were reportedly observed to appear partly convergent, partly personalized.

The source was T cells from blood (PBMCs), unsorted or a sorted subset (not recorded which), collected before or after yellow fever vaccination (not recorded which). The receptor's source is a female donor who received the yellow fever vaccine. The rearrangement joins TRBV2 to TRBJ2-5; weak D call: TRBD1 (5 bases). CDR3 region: CASSVSNGALETQYF. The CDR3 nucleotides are TGTGCCAGCAGTGTATCAAATGGGGCCTTGGAGACCCAGTACTTC.